These 15 T cell receptor beta chains were sequenced from one sample in a study of a mutant IDH1 vaccine in newly diagnosed glioma. These TCRs are of unknown antigen specificity. Profiled with immunoSEQ multiplex PCR; TCRdb holds only in-frame clones, not every one. The sample yields 30,000 to 40,000 clones, about four fifths seen once. Documented time point: week 35, safety follow-up. Every vaccine dose comprised 300 ug of mutant IDH1 20-mer peptide plus topical imiquimod. The sequenced sample was PBMCs, obtained from a glioma patient whose treatment included an IDH1 peptide vaccine. These receptors were taken from a man in his forties or fifties with glioma. Some clones in this sample may be carry-over from other donors' samples.

This clone was picked up a small number of times. The chain combines TRBV10-3 with TRBJ1-5; D unclear. Germline V gives CDR1 ENHRY, CDR2 SYGVKD. V lost 3 bases to trimming and J lost 2 bases, with 8 bases between them. This CDR3 is 14 amino acids long. The CDR3 loop reads CAISELLGNQPQHF. Here the CDR3 DNA reads TGTGCCATCAGTGAATTGTTGGGCAATCAGCCCCAGCATTTT.

The chain links TRBV28 to TRBJ1-1; D call uncertain. The germline V gene encodes CDR1 MDHEN and CDR2 SYDVKM. Trimming took 3 bases from V and 4 from J, leaving 3 bases between them. The CDR3 consists of 11 residues. CDR3 in amino acids: CASSFVTEAFF. The DNA of the CDR3 is TGTGCCAGCAGTTTTGTCACTGAAGCTTTCTTT.

The genes are TRBV4-1 and TRBJ1-1, with a weak D call TRBD1 (5 bases). This CDR3 contains 18 residues. The germline V and J ends were trimmed by 1 base and 2 bases, with 20 bases remaining between them. Germline V gene data show CDR1 as MGHRA and CDR2 as YSYEKL. The DNA of the CDR3 is TGCGCCAGCAGCCAAGGGGTACTTCGGAGGCAGGGTAACACTGAAGCTTTCTTT. Translated: CASSQGVLRRQGNTEAFF.

The rearrangement joins TRBV2 to TRBJ1-6; tentative D call: TRBD1 (6 bases). The CDR3 is 16 amino acids. Trimming took off 6 bases at V and 6 bases at J, with 18 bases between the two ends. Germline V gene lookup returns CDR1 SNHLY and CDR2 FYNNEI. The CDR3 DNA reads TGTGCCAGCAGAGACGACCGACAGGCTCTTAATTCACCCCTCCACTTT. Protein sequence: CASRDDRQALNSPLHF.

This clone occurred a few times. The chain has TRBV7-2 and TRBJ1-1; D is unresolved. Germline CDR1 reads SGHTA; CDR2 reads FQGNSA. V dropped 2 bases and J dropped 4 bases, with 14 bases sitting between them. CDR3 length: 15 residues. This CDR3 reads CASSLFARLVTEAFF. As DNA, the CDR3 is TGTGCCAGCAGCTTATTCGCCCGCTTGGTCACTGAAGCTTTCTTT.

V is TRBV6-6 and J is TRBJ2-1; the D gene is possibly TRBD1 (5 bases). V was shortened by 8 bases and J by 1 base, with 15 bases between the two germline ends. Looked up from germline, CDR1 is MNHNY and CDR2 is SVGAGI (reference sequence). The CDR3 spans 15 residues. This chain's CDR3 is CASGMQGPSYNEQFF. The CDR3 DNA reads TGTGCCAGCGGCATGCAGGGCCCATCCTACAATGAGCAGTTCTTC.

The V call is TRBV6-5, the J call TRBJ1-1; TRBD1 is a possible D gene (6 bases). CDR1 is MNHEY, CDR2 SVGAGI, per germline. This CDR3 comprises 12 residues. Trimming cost V 7 bases and J 9 bases, with 15 bases left between them. CDR3 sequence reads: CASKSEGQQAFF. The CDR3 nucleotides are TGTGCCAGCAAATCTGAAGGACAGCAAGCTTTCTTT.

The chain combines TRBV5-1 with TRBJ2-2, with 7 bases lining up with TRBD1. CDR1 SGHRS and CDR2 YFSETQ come from the germline V gene. V dropped 2 bases and J dropped 6; count of bases not matched to a gene: 16. The CDR3 runs 18 residues. CDR3: CASSLIPGQWTGAGELFF. In DNA, the CDR3 is TGCGCCAGCAGCTTAATCCCGGGACAGTGGACCGGGGCCGGGGAGCTGTTTTTT.

This chain joins TRBV9 and TRBJ2-5, with D tentatively TRBD2 (6 bases). The CDR3 is made up of 15 amino acids. Germline values: CDR1 SGDLS, CDR2 YYNGEE. V lost 3 bases to trimming and J lost 4 bases, with 16 bases between them. CDR3 nucleotide sequence: TGTGCCAGCAGCGCCGACGGGGGTGGGGGAGAGACCCAGTACTTC. Protein product: CASSADGGGGETQYF.

CDR3 sequence reads: CASSKWVGGMGGNQPQHF. CDR3 DNA sequence: TGTGCCAGCAGCAAGTGGGTAGGCGGGATGGGAGGCAATCAGCCCCAGCATTTT. The V call is TRBV7-8, the J call TRBJ1-5, with D unresolved. Germline values: CDR1 SGHVS, CDR2 FQNEAQ. V lost 5 bases, J lost 2 bases, and 22 bases lay in between. The CDR3 loop spans 18 amino acids.

The V and J genes are TRBV7-2 and TRBJ2-1, with D perhaps being TRBD1 or TRBD2 (5 bases each). The germline CDR1 and CDR2 sequences are SGHTA and FQGNSA. V lost 4 bases and J lost 7, with 14 bases in between. The CDR3 totals 14 residues. CDR3 residues: CASSSKGWGNEQFF. CDR3 sequence (DNA): TGTGCCAGCAGCTCAAAAGGGTGGGGGAATGAGCAGTTCTTC.

The chain links TRBV7-9 to TRBJ1-1, with D possibly TRBD1 on 5 matching bases. The V end lost 5 bases, the J end lost 3 bases, and 19 bases lay between the germline ends. This CDR3 has 16 residues. Per germline, CDR1 SEHNR and CDR2 FQNEAQ (reference sequence). The DNA for the CDR3 is TGTGCCAGCAGCCTAGGGTTGGGAGGGGAATACACTGAAGCTTTCTTT. Amino acids: CASSLGLGGEYTEAFF.

The J gene is TRBJ1-4, the V gene TRBV18, with no clear D. The CDR3 runs 17 residues. The V gene's germline CDR1 is KGHSH and CDR2 LQKENI. Trimming took off 2 bases at V and 0 bases at J, with 13 bases between the two ends. CDR3 in amino acids: CASSPVSLDATNEKLFF. In DNA form, the CDR3 reads TGTGCCAGCTCACCAGTGAGTTTGGATGCAACTAATGAAAAACTGTTTTTT.

This sequence joins TRBV10-1 and TRBJ1-5; tentative D call: TRBD1 (5 bases). Looked up from germline, CDR1 is WNHNN and CDR2 is SYGVQD (reference sequence). Between the trimmed V and J ends, which lost 3 bases and 5 bases, there was a span of 8 bases. CDR3 length equals 13 residues. The CDR3 region has the DNA TGCGCCAGCAGTGAAGGGACGTATCAGCCCCAGCATTTT. Translating gives CASSEGTYQPQHF.

This sequence joins TRBV10-3 and TRBJ1-2; 9 bases are shared with TRBD1. The V segment lost 4 bases and the J segment 6 bases; nucleotides outside the gene matches: 0. The CDR3 consists of 12 residues. The germline CDR1 and CDR2 sequences are ENHRY and SYGVKD. In DNA form, the CDR3 reads TGTGCCATCAGTGGGACAGGGGATGGCTACACCTTC. Its translation is CAISGTGDGYTF.